A single sample gave rise to the 18 T cell receptor beta chains below, sequenced in a study of cytomegalovirus exposure and HLA in healthy donors. A multiplex PCR was run with 60 Vbeta primers and 13 Jbeta primers. Sequencing used immunoSEQ multiplex PCR; TCRdb keeps in-frame clones, though not all of them. The data show 80,000 to 90,000 clones, with 75% seen just once and approximately 2.3% held by the top ten. Specimen: PBMCs. These receptors all stem from a man aged 35 to 55 in good health and CMV-seronegative.

The DNA of the CDR3 is TGTGCCAGCAGCCCAATTACTACAACTAATGAAAAACTGTTTTTT. Encoded protein: CASSPITTTNEKLFF. The V and J genes are TRBV2 and TRBJ1-4; D gene ambiguous. Germline CDR1 reads SNHLY; CDR2 reads FYNNEI. This CDR3 contains 15 residues. Trimming took 6 bases from V and 0 from J, leaving 11 bases between them.

J is TRBJ2-1 and V is TRBV9; D is ambiguous. The V end was cut by 0 bases, the J end by 6 bases, with 7 bases between. CDR1 is SGDLS and CDR2 is YYNGEE in the germline V gene. This CDR3 is built from 13 residues. The CDR3 loop is CASSVGASNEQFF. The CDR3 region has the DNA TGTGCCAGCAGCGTAGGGGCCAGCAATGAGCAGTTCTTC.

This clone was found a few times. The chain employs TRBV30 and TRBJ1-1; 7 bases match TRBD1. The ends lost 5 bases at V and 7 bases at J; junction bases unmatched: 10. Looked up from germline, CDR1 is GTSNPN and CDR2 is SVGIG (reference sequence). The length of the CDR3 is 13 residues. For the CDR3, the DNA is TGTGCCTGGGACAGGGTTGCAGGACATGAAGCTTTCTTT. It yields the protein CAWDRVAGHEAFF.

This chain links TRBV15 with TRBJ1-1, with D possibly TRBD1 on 5 matching bases. With 0 bases removed from V and 5 bases from J, the gap between germline ends came to 10 bases. The CDR3 spans 14 residues. Germline CDR1 and CDR2: LNHNV and YYDKDF (reference sequence). The CDR3 sequence is CATSRDVQATEAFF. In DNA, the CDR3 is TGTGCCACCAGCAGAGATGTACAGGCTACTGAAGCTTTCTTT. Supplemented by reference TRBV15 and TRBJ1-1, the full variable domain reads DAMVIQNPRYQVTQFGKPVTLSCSQTLNHNVMYWYQQKSSQAPKLLFHYYDKDFNNEADTPDNFQSRRPNTSFCFLDIRSPGLGDTAMYLCATSRDVQATEAFFGQGTRLTVV.

The chain joins TRBV5-1 to TRBJ1-5; 7 bases agree with TRBD1. J lost 6 bases, V lost 1 base, and 28 bases had no gene match. Germline lookup yields CDR1 SGHRS and CDR2 YFSETQ. The CDR3 covers 22 residues. The CDR3 DNA sequence: TGCGCCAGCAGCTTGAGTCGGCCATTTAAGACAGGGCAATGGGGAAATTGTCAGCCCCAGCATTTT. Its translation is CASSLSRPFKTGQWGNCQPQHF.

This clone showed up just a few times. This chain connects TRBV19 to TRBJ2-1; 8 nucleotides match TRBD2. This CDR3 is 12 amino acids long. CDR1 is LNHDA, CDR2 SQIVND, per germline (reference sequence). Losses at the gene ends were 5 bases for V and 9 bases for J; bases not matched to a gene: 3. The CDR3 protein is CASSFLAGEQFF. Written as DNA, the CDR3 is TGTGCCAGTAGTTTTCTAGCGGGTGAGCAGTTCTTC.

This chain connects TRBV27 to TRBJ2-7, with 8 positions matching TRBD1. V trimming: 5 bases; J trimming: 1 base; junction bases outside the gene matches: 4. Per the germline V gene, CDR1 is MNHEY and CDR2 is SMNVEV (reference sequence). CDR3 size: 14 residues. The CDR3 nucleotides are TGTGCCAGCAGTCTGGGGACAGGATCCTACGAGCAGTACTTC. It yields the protein CASSLGTGSYEQYF.

The rearrangement uses TRBV18 and TRBJ1-3; weak D call: TRBD1 (6 bases). Germline CDR1 KGHSH, CDR2 LQKENI. V gave up 0 bases and J gave up 4 bases, with 13 bases separating them. CDR3 length: 16 amino acids. The CDR3 nucleotides are TGTGCCAGCTCACCACCCTCAGGGGCGCCCGGAAACACCATATATTTT. Protein sequence: CASSPPSGAPGNTIYF.

V gene TRBV4-2 combines with J gene TRBJ2-7; D gene unclear. CDR3 size: 14 residues. Trimming shortened V by 1 base and J by 5 bases, and 12 bases separated the two germline ends. Germline values: CDR1 LGHNA, CDR2 YNFKEQ. Written as DNA, the CDR3 is TGTGCCAGCAGCCAAGCCGTCCAGCGCGACGAGCAGTACTTC. Translated: CASSQAVQRDEQYF.

The chain joins TRBV7-8 to TRBJ1-1; 9 positions match TRBD1. The trim removed 4 bases at V and 6 bases at J, leaving 12 bases unmatched. CDR1 and CDR2 from the germline V gene are SGHVS and FQNEAQ. The CDR3 is 16 residues long. The DNA for the CDR3 is TGTGCCAGCAGCTCAATAGACAGGGGGGGAAGCTCTGAAGCTTTCTTT. This codes for CASSSIDRGGSSEAFF.

The chain couples TRBV19 to TRBJ2-7, with D maybe TRBD1 (6 bases). Deletions cut 11 bases from V and 7 bases from J, with 21 bases between. CDR3 length equals 13 residues. Germline CDR1 and CDR2: LNHDA and SQIVND (reference sequence). In DNA, the CDR3 is TGTGCCCACAACAGGGTTGGGGGTGGGGAGCAGTACTTC. Protein product: CAHNRVGGGEQYF.

This clone was seen more than once but under ten times. The rearrangement links TRBV6-1 to TRBJ2-7, with unresolved D. The CDR3 sequence is 13 residues long. Trimming pared 6 bases from V and 3 bases from J, leaving 12 bases between. The germline gives CDR1 MNHNS, CDR2 SASEGT. Written as DNA, the CDR3 is TGTGCCAGCAGGGCCCCTGCGGACTACGAGCAGTACTTC. It encodes CASRAPADYEQYF.

The genes are TRBV6-6 and TRBJ2-2; D perhaps matches TRBD2 (6 bases). Trimming removed 6 bases from V and 3 bases from J, with 14 bases in between. The CDR3 runs to 15 residues. Germline V lookup: CDR1 MNHNY, CDR2 SVGAGI (reference sequence). The CDR3 is CASSLFGTDTGELFF. CDR3 coding DNA: TGTGCCAGCAGCCTTTTTGGGACTGACACCGGGGAGCTGTTTTTT.

This clone was observed once. This chain links TRBV18 with TRBJ1-5, with TRBD1 as a possible D gene (6 bases). Deletions cut 2 bases from V and 5 bases from J, with 19 bases between. The CDR3 runs to 17 residues. CDR1 and CDR2 (germline): KGHSH, LQKENI. The CDR3 sequence is CASSPDPKLQGYQPQHF. CDR3 nucleotide sequence: TGTGCCAGCTCACCAGACCCCAAATTACAGGGATATCAGCCCCAGCATTTT. Variable domain in full (rest from reference TRBV18 and TRBJ1-5): NAGVMQNPRHLVRRRGQEARLRCSPMKGHSHVYWYRQLPEEGLKFMVYLQKENIIDESGMPKERFSAEFPKEGPSILRIQQVVRGDSAAYFCASSPDPKLQGYQPQHFGDGTRLSIL.

This clone occurred once. The CDR3 DNA follows: TGCGCCAGCAGCCAAGAACAGGGGATGTGGGGAAACACCATATATTTT. As protein: CASSQEQGMWGNTIYF. This rearrangement joins TRBV4-1 to TRBJ1-3; 7 bases are a match to TRBD1. The germline V gene has CDR1 MGHRA and CDR2 YSYEKL. The CDR3 is 16 residues long. Trimming at V came to 0 bases and at J to 4 bases, leaving 6 bases not matched to a gene.

This clone was picked up a small number of times. This chain links TRBV6-1 with TRBJ2-3, with 7 bases matching TRBD2. CDR1 and CDR2 (germline): MNHNS, SASEGT. This CDR3 is built from 14 residues. The trim removed 6 bases at V and 2 bases at J, leaving 5 bases unmatched. The chain's CDR3 is CASRRLAPTDTQYF. CDR3 nucleotides: TGTGCCAGCAGGCGACTAGCCCCCACAGATACGCAGTATTTT.

The chain combines TRBV27 with TRBJ2-1; D may be TRBD1 (6 bases). The V end was cut by 3 bases, the J end by 0 bases, with 12 bases between. The CDR3 contains 16 residues. The germline V gene has CDR1 MNHEY and CDR2 SMNVEV (reference sequence). DNA of the CDR3: TGTGCCAGCAGTTTGGCAGGGGTCCGCTCCTACAATGAGCAGTTCTTC. Its translation: CASSLAGVRSYNEQFF.

The chain links TRBV27 to TRBJ2-1, with TRBD2 matching 10 bases. This CDR3 is built from 13 residues. Germline assignment: CDR1 MNHEY and CDR2 SMNVEV (reference sequence). After removal of 9 bases from V and 4 bases from J, the junction contained 3 bases not matched to a gene. In DNA form, the CDR3 reads TGTGCCAGTGTGGGACTAGCGTACAATGAGCAGTTCTTC. This gives the protein CASVGLAYNEQFF.